These 29 T cell receptor beta chains share one sample of origin, sequenced in a study. Tregs were sorted as CD4+CD25+CD127-/low cells. Each CDR3 protein gets one entry after TCRdb re-called the 5' RACE reads with MiXCR. The data show approximately 40,000 distinct CDR3 sequences, around 20% seen once. Material: Tregs sorted from blood. The source of these receptors is a female donor with breast cancer.

In its sample, this clonotype was seen a few times. The V and J genes are TRBV12-3 or TRBV12-4 and TRBJ1-5, with 8 bases identical to TRBD1. This CDR3 has 14 residues. The V and J ends lost 3 bases and 6 bases, in that order; junction bases with no gene match: 4. CDR3 sequence reads: CASSFTGGSQPQHF. In DNA, the CDR3 is TGTGCCAGCAGTTTTACAGGGGGATCTCAGCCCCAGCATTTT.

The sample holds many counts of this clonotype. The chain has TRBV6-1 and TRBJ2-7; TRBD1 agrees at 9 bases. This CDR3 is 14 amino acids long. V lost 3 bases, J lost 3 bases, and 3 bases stayed unmatched. The V gene's germline CDR1 is MNHNS and CDR2 SASEGT. The CDR3 DNA reads as TGTGCCAGCAGTGACCGGGACAGGGTCTACGAGCAGTACTTC. It encodes CASSDRDRVYEQYF.

On this clonotype itself: The germline gene is not matched at one end of the junction; a read error may be the cause. V and J are TRBV28 and TRBJ2-5; TRBD2 matches at 10 bases. Germline-derived CDR1 and CDR2 are MDHEN and SYDVKM. This CDR3 is 16 amino acids long. The CDR3 here is CASSYLAGVWEEAQYF. The CDR3 nucleotides are TGTGCCAGCAGTTACCTAGCGGGAGTTTGGGAAGAGGCCCAGTACTTC.

There are a few counts of this clonotype. This chain links TRBV28 with TRBJ2-7; D is possibly TRBD1 (5 bases). CDR1 MDHEN and CDR2 SYDVKM come from the germline V gene. The CDR3 totals 14 residues. The germline V and J ends were trimmed by 2 bases and 3 bases, with 11 bases remaining between them. The CDR3 DNA follows: TGTGCCAGCAGTTTAAGGGGCTTCTACTACGAGCAGTACTTC. Translated, it gives CASSLRGFYYEQYF.

The chain is built from TRBV19 and TRBJ2-1; D is uncertain. V was clipped by 3 bases and J by 15 bases, with 21 bases between them. From germline, CDR1 is LNHDA and CDR2 SQIVND (reference sequence). The length of the CDR3 is 14 residues. The CDR3 DNA follows: TGTGCCAGTAGTATGAGAAACAGTCAAAGTTTTTTGTTCTTC. Amino acids: CASSMRNSQSFLFF.

This chain joins TRBV5-6 and TRBJ2-3, with D possibly TRBD1 on 6 matching bases. The germline gives CDR1 SGHDT, CDR2 YYEEEE. Trimming took 4 bases from V and 0 from J, leaving 15 bases between them. The length of the CDR3 is 16 residues. The CDR3 loop is CASSPTDSLSTDTQYF. The CDR3, as DNA: TGTGCCAGCAGCCCGACGGACAGCCTTAGCACAGATACGCAGTATTTT. Based on the CDR3 plus reference TRBV5-6 and TRBJ2-3, the full variable domain is DAGVTQSPTHLIKTRGQQVTLRCSPKSGHDTVSWYQQALGQGPQFIFQYYEEEERQRGNFPDRFSGHQFPNYSSELNVNALLLGDSALYLCASSPTDSLSTDTQYFGPGTRLTVL.

In this sample, this clonotype turned up many times. The V and J genes are TRBV6-1 and TRBJ2-3, with TRBD1 as a possible D gene (5 bases). Trimming took off 5 bases at V and 2 bases at J, with 17 bases between the two ends. This CDR3 spans 16 amino acids. CDR1 is MNHNS, CDR2 SASEGT, per germline. The CDR3 region is CASSKFQGLYTDTQYF. DNA for the CDR3: TGTGCCAGCAGTAAATTTCAGGGTTTGTACACAGATACGCAGTATTTT.

This clonotype was recorded many times. The chain is built from TRBV12-3 or TRBV12-4 and TRBJ2-7; the D gene is possibly TRBD2 (7 bases). With 6 bases removed from V and 1 base from J, the gap between germline ends came to 10 bases. The CDR3 consists of 13 residues. CDR3 loop: CASRGGRSYEQYF. The CDR3 DNA reads TGTGCCAGCAGGGGGGGGCGGTCCTACGAGCAGTACTTC.

This clonotype has ten or more counts. The genes are TRBV7-8 and TRBJ1-2; D is possibly TRBD1 (6 bases). The V gene lost 1 base and the J gene lost 6 bases, with 9 bases spanning the gap. The CDR3 is 13 amino acids. CDR1 is SGHVS, CDR2 FQNEAQ, per germline. CDR3: CASSLDRVDGYTF. The CDR3 nucleotides are TGTGCCAGCAGCTTAGACAGGGTGGATGGCTACACCTTC.

This clonotype is medium-sized. The chain joins TRBV29-1 to TRBJ1-3; D gene unclear. Trimming left V 6 bases short and J 4 bases short, with 7 bases between. CDR1 is SQVTM and CDR2 is ANQGSEA in the germline V gene. CDR3 length: 11 residues. The CDR3 nucleotides are TGCAGCGTACCACAGGGAAACACCATATATTTT. Translation: CSVPQGNTIYF.

In its sample, this clonotype was seen many times. The chain has TRBV20-1 and TRBJ1-5; 8 nucleotides agree with TRBD1. The CDR3 is 15 amino acids. J lost 2 bases, V lost 6 bases, and 9 bases had no gene match. CDR1 is DFQATT and CDR2 is SNEGSKA in the germline V gene (reference sequence). The CDR3: CSATDRVSGNQPQHF. The CDR3 nucleotides read TGCAGTGCAACGGACAGGGTCTCCGGCAATCAGCCCCAGCATTTT.

The chain uses TRBV4-1 and TRBJ2-1; D gene unclear. The CDR3 covers 12 residues. The germline gives CDR1 MGHRA, CDR2 YSYEKL. Trimming removed 1 base at V and 6 bases at J, with 4 bases between. The CDR3 spells CASSQVGNEQFF. CDR3 DNA sequence: TGCGCCAGCAGCCAAGTTGGCAATGAGCAGTTCTTC.

This chain uses TRBV6-2 or TRBV6-3 with TRBJ2-1; the D is unclear. The CDR3 is made up of 12 amino acids. V lost 6 bases and J lost 10, with 13 bases in between. Germline V gene sequence: CDR1 MNHEY, CDR2 SVGEGT. The CDR3 spells CASSIGVGEQFF. For the CDR3, the DNA is TGTGCCAGCAGCATTGGAGTGGGGGAGCAGTTCTTC.

This sequence joins TRBV28 and TRBJ2-7, with no clear D. The CDR3 covers 12 residues. V shed 6 bases and J shed 3 bases, with 9 bases lying between them. Germline CDR1 is MDHEN and CDR2 is SYDVKM. In nucleotides, the CDR3 is TGTGCCAGCAGCTTGGGCCGCTACGAGCAGTACTTC. It is translated as CASSLGRYEQYF.

This clonotype was recorded a few times. The genes are TRBV5-1 and TRBJ1-1, with a possible D match to TRBD1 (5 bases). The CDR3 loop spans 19 amino acids. Germline V gene sequence: CDR1 SGHRS, CDR2 YFSETQ. The V end was cut by 2 bases, the J end by 3 bases, with 26 bases between. The CDR3 reads CASSLLKPQDGGWDTEAFF. CDR3 sequence (DNA): TGCGCCAGCAGCTTACTTAAACCCCAGGACGGGGGATGGGACACTGAAGCTTTCTTT.

This clonotype was recorded many times. The genes are TRBV9 and TRBJ1-3; TRBD1 is a possible D gene (6 bases). This CDR3 has 13 residues. Germline V lookup: CDR1 SGDLS, CDR2 YYNGEE. V lost 8 bases and J lost 2, with 11 bases in between. The CDR3 here is CASQAGAGNTIYF. CDR3 DNA sequence: TGTGCCAGTCAGGCAGGGGCTGGAAACACCATATATTTT.

The chain links TRBV20-1 to TRBJ2-1; D ambiguous. Trimming removed 7 bases at V and 1 base at J, with 14 bases between. CDR1 DFQATT and CDR2 SNEGSKA come from the germline V gene (reference sequence). The CDR3 contains 14 residues. The CDR3 is CSVPSAASYNEQFF. In DNA, the CDR3 is TGCAGTGTCCCATCGGCGGCATCCTACAATGAGCAGTTCTTC.

The chain uses TRBV30 and TRBJ2-6, with 7 bases fitting TRBD1. Germline loops: CDR1 GTSNPN, CDR2 SVGIG (reference sequence). J gave up 5 bases and V 5 bases, and 3 bases lay outside the gene matches. CDR3 length: 13 amino acids. CDR3 amino acids: CAWDRARANVLTF. CDR3 sequence (DNA): TGTGCCTGGGACAGGGCTAGGGCCAACGTCCTGACTTTC.

In the case of this clonotype: The junction departs from germline at one end; a sequencing error may be responsible. The rearrangement joins TRBV6-5 to TRBJ2-2; tentatively, D is TRBD1 (6 bases). Germline CDR1 MNHEY, CDR2 SVGAGI. This CDR3 contains 14 residues. CDR3 residues: CASSYGQYTRELFF. CDR3 sequence (DNA): TGTGCCAGCAGTTACGGACAGTACACCCGGGAGCTGTTTTTT.

The chain carries TRBV7-2 and TRBJ2-7; 7 nucleotides agree with TRBD2. The length of the CDR3 is 16 residues. V was pared by 5 bases and J by 6 bases, with 16 bases of the junction left unmatched. The V gene's germline CDR1 is SGHTA and CDR2 FQGNSA. The CDR3: CASSPPSGAGASEQYF. As DNA, the CDR3 is TGTGCCAGCAGCCCTCCAAGCGGGGCGGGAGCTTCCGAGCAGTACTTC.

This clonotype has a handful of counts. The chain couples TRBV20-1 to TRBJ1-6; no firm D call. In germline, CDR1 is DFQATT, CDR2 SNEGSKA (reference sequence). This CDR3 is built from 14 residues. V was pared by 7 bases and J by 0 bases, with 10 bases between. CDR3 bases: TGCAGTGTCCCTTGGAGCTCCTATAATTCACCCCTCCACTTT. As protein: CSVPWSSYNSPLHF.

V gene TRBV6-1 combines with J gene TRBJ1-5, with D hard to call. The V end was cut by 0 bases, the J end by 3 bases, with 12 bases between. The CDR3 extends over 16 amino acids. Looked up from germline, CDR1 is MNHNS and CDR2 is SASEGT. The CDR3 bases are TGTGCCAGCAGTGAAGCGCTTCATGGGTACAATCAGCCCCAGCATTTT. Protein product: CASSEALHGYNQPQHF.

This clonotype appeared many times. This chain connects TRBV20-1 to TRBJ2-3; 11 nucleotides line up with TRBD1. The CDR3 runs 15 residues. The ends lost 1 base at V and 3 bases at J; junction bases unmatched: 3. CDR1 is DFQATT, CDR2 SNEGSKA, per germline (reference sequence). DNA for the CDR3: TGCAGTGCTAGAGGCGGGACAGGGGGAACAGATACGCAGTATTTT. Its protein product is CSARGGTGGTDTQYF.

About this clonotype itself: A much more abundant neighbour one base away suggests this may be a read error. The chain has TRBV4-1 and TRBJ2-1; 7 nucleotides agree with TRBD2. Germline V gene data show CDR1 as MGHRA and CDR2 as YSYEKL. This CDR3 is 13 amino acids long. The CDR3 spells CTSSQVPSGEQFF. CDR3 DNA sequence: TGCACCAGCAGCCAAGTCCCTAGCGGTGAGCAGTTCTTC.

This clonotype was detected many times. V gene TRBV29-1 combines with J gene TRBJ1-1; tentative D call: TRBD1 (5 bases). This CDR3 spans 15 amino acids. The V end was cut by 7 bases, the J end by 0 bases, with 18 bases between. From germline, CDR1 is SQVTM and CDR2 ANQGSEA. CDR3 bases: TGCAGCGCTGGGGGAGGGTGGGGGATGAACACTGAAGCTTTCTTT. Protein product: CSAGGGWGMNTEAFF.

This clonotype was counted at least ten times. V usage is TRBV20-1 and J usage is TRBJ2-3, with 7 bases lining up with TRBD1. This CDR3 is 17 amino acids long. From germline, CDR1 is DFQATT and CDR2 SNEGSKA (reference sequence). V lost 3 bases to trimming and J lost 0 bases; unmatched junction nucleotides: 12. The DNA of the CDR3 is TGCAGTGCTAGTGCCGGTTGGGACAGCTATAGCACAGATACGCAGTATTTT. Its translation: CSASAGWDSYSTDTQYF.

This clonotype was seen a few times. The V call is TRBV20-1, the J call TRBJ2-3; 8 bases map to TRBD1. Germline CDR1 and CDR2: DFQATT and SNEGSKA (reference sequence). With 6 bases clipped from V and 1 base from J, the junction kept 18 bases outside the gene matches. This CDR3 is 18 amino acids long. The CDR3 DNA reads as TGCAGTGCCCAACCCTGGGACAGGAGAAACCTTCGCACAGATACGCAGTATTTT. Its translation is CSAQPWDRRNLRTDTQYF.

The CDR3 loop reads CASSYLANTGELFF. Here the CDR3 DNA reads TGTGCCAGCAGCTATTTGGCGAACACCGGGGAGCTGTTTTTT. The chain combines TRBV7-9 with TRBJ2-2, with D unresolved. This CDR3 contains 14 residues. Trimming pared 4 bases from V and 0 bases from J, leaving 6 bases between. The V gene's germline CDR1 is SEHNR and CDR2 FQNEAQ (reference sequence).

The V and J genes are TRBV24-1 and TRBJ2-1; 12 nucleotides agree with TRBD2. Germline V gene lookup returns CDR1 KGHDR and CDR2 SFDVKD. V was clipped by 3 bases and J by 1 base; unmatched bases: 3. The CDR3 loop spans 17 amino acids. The CDR3 DNA reads as TGTGCCACCAGTGATGGACTAGCGGGAATATCCTACAATGAGCAGTTCTTC. Protein sequence: CATSDGLAGISYNEQFF.